The clone carrying this TCR beta chain was observed many times. The data stem from a study of CD8+CD57+ T cells in acquired aplastic anemia. Whole-study context: DNA per sorted CD4+ or CD8+ sample ranged about 0.2 to 30 ug, averaging about 3 ug.

V dropped 0 bases and J dropped 6 bases, with 5 bases sitting between them. Per germline, CDR1 LGHDT and CDR2 YNNKEL (reference sequence). The CDR3 has 12 residues. Patients selected for sequencing had displayed CD8+CD57+ cell expansion by flow cytometry. Every patient presented with severe acquired aplastic anemia. Genomic DNA constituted the template upon which TCR beta VDJ and CDR3 profiling was performed. TCRdb analysed the reads with MiXCR anew, one entry per CDR3 protein. The sample yields around 180,000 distinct CDR3 sequences, around 50% seen once. Material for sequencing was sorted CD4+, CD8+, or CD8+CD57+ T cells (not recorded which) from PBMCs. The TCR sequence derives from a human donor with aplastic anemia. This chain connects TRBV3-1 to TRBJ2-5; D is ambiguous. CDR3 region: CASSQEGKTQYF. As DNA, the CDR3 is TGTGCCAGCAGCCAAGAGGGTAAGACCCAGTACTTC.